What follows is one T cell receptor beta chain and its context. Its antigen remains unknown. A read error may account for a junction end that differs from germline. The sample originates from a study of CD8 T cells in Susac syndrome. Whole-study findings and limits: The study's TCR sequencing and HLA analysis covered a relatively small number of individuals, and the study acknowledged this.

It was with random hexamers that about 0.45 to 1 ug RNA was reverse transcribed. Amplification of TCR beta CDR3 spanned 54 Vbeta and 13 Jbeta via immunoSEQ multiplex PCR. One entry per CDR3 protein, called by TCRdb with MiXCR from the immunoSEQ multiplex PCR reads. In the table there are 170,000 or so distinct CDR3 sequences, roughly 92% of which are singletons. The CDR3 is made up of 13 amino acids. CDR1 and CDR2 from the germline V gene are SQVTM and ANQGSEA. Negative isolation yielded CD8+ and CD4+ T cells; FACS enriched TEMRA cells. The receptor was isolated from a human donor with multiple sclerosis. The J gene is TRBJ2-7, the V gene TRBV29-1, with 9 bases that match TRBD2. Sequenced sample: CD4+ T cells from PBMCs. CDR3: CGVPREGGYEQYF. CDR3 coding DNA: TGCGGCGTTCCGCGGGAGGGGGGCTACGAGCAGTACTTC.